Sequencing of this T cell receptor (beta chain) was carried out in a study of identical twins. V trimming: 3 bases; J trimming: 2 bases; junction bases outside the gene matches: 7. This CDR3 is built from 14 residues. Per the germline V gene, CDR1 is DFQATT and CDR2 is SNEGSKA (reference sequence). TCRdb re-analysed the 5' RACE reads in MiXCR, keeping a single row per CDR3 protein. Of fewer than 250,000 distinct CDR3 sequences in the sample, around 6.9% were seen once. This same sample was also part of a study on yellow fever vaccine responses in identical twins.

This TCR derives from a woman under 30 in good health. Sequenced material: memory (CD45RO+) T cells sorted from blood. The chain carries TRBV20-1 and TRBJ2-7; 7 nucleotides align to TRBD2. The CDR3 is CSARRMGGAYEQYF. DNA of the CDR3: TGCAGTGCTAGGCGTATGGGGGGGGCCTACGAGCAGTACTTC.